The source of this TCR beta chain is a study of T-cell memory formation after mild COVID-19 (dated by TCRdb to the early 2020s). For the study in its entirety: TCR sequence clusters from the two donors were found to be largely donor specific. The cohort was made up of two young adult volunteers, one female and one male, who were previously healthy. T-cell clones expanding and contracting after mild COVID-19 in two donors were tracked by longitudinal TCRalpha and TCRbeta repertoire sequencing. Overall study outcomes, separate from this receptor: Contracting CD4+ clones appeared mostly in the CM and EM memory subsets, whereas CD8+ clones were enriched in EMRA. The study covered only a couple of mild cases, and larger cohorts including severe cases with pre-infection samples were considered necessary. Some responding clones were found in pre-infection memory, which suggests that pre-existing cross-reactive memory T cells took part in the SARS-CoV-2 response. From day 15 to 85, contracting clones showed balanced CD4/CD8 phenotypes, whereas a second wave of clones that expanded from day 15 to 37 leaned towards CD4+. SARS-CoV-2 specificity of the second-wave clones peaking on day 37 was not confirmed.

Ficoll-Paque density gradient centrifugation was used to isolate PBMCs. The sequencer was an Illumina NovaSeq 6000. TCRalpha and TCRbeta cDNA libraries were constructed by 5'RACE with constant-segment primers, with sample barcodes and unique molecular identifiers being introduced. Trizol reagent was used to extract RNA from every sample. Library amplification was performed in two PCR steps, and a second sample barcode and Illumina TruSeq adapters were introduced in the second step. Sequencing of the libraries was done on an Illumina NovaSeq, producing 2 x 150 bp paired-end reads. Per the authors' processing: Reads were demultiplexed and collapsed into UMI-guided consensus sequences with migec v1.2.7. With mixcr v2.1.11, UMI consensuses were aligned to TRA and TRB V and J templates and assembled into clonotypes. Clonotypes were classified as expanded or contracted when called significant by both edgeR and NoisET, with noise models trained on biological replicates. For edgeR calls, the thresholds were a false discovery rate-adjusted p below 0.01 and a log2 fold-change of 1. As an exploratory analysis of dynamics, PCA with hierarchical clustering was applied to max-normalized trajectories of the 1000 most abundant clonotypes. The CD4 or CD8 phenotype of responding clones was assigned using the separately sequenced CD4+ and CD8+ repertoires. The raw public reads went through TCRdb reprocessing: fastp at Q25, MiXCR clone calling, in-frame beta chains kept. Identical CDR3 protein sequences are pooled into one entry, listed with their most common genes and DNA. TCRdb, rather than the study authors, made the V and J calls. This sample is represented by under 300,000 distinct CDR3 sequences; around 8% of them were singletons. 20% to 25% of the sample lies in the top ten.

The germline V gene yields SGHAT for CDR1 and FQNNGV for CDR2. The CDR3 runs 16 residues from the cysteine to the phenylalanine. Here the CDR3 DNA is all that survives: 48 bases in frame from base 1. Unmatched junction bases come to 8, with V trimmed by 4 bases and J by 3 bases. This clonotype was seen a few times. Its antigen is unknown. Nothing much larger sits one base from this clone, and base qualities are not available. The origin of this receptor is a man aged 18 to 29 who had mild COVID-19 (a few samples of this study predate the infection). The sample titles of this study are shuffled in the database, so cell type and time point are left out; the donor was told from shared clones. Sample: PBMCs or a T cell subset sorted from them (not recorded which). The rearranged segments are TRBV11-2 and TRBJ1-5; TRBD1 aligns with 8 central bases. The nucleotide sequence is given as TGTGCCAGCAGCTCCTTACAGGGGGGGCACAATCAGCCCCAGCATTTT. Protein translation: CASSSLQGGHNQPQHF.